Shown below are 31 T cell receptor beta chains from a single sample sequenced in a study of blood T cell repertoires in COVID-19 (dated by TCRdb to 2019 to 2021). The library came from the immunoSEQ multiplex PCR assay. The clones in this table, taken by TCRdb from immuneACCESS, are in-frame only. Not every clone is retained; where verified, under half of the shortfall comes from an unresolved V gene, and the cause of the rest is unknown. Within this sample are 300,000 or so clones, with around nine tenths of them counted one time only. The ten largest clones represent 1.3% of the sample. Sequenced material: peripheral blood. These receptors all come from a man aged 70 or older with acute or convalescent COVID-19.

This chain connects TRBV3-1 (or the pseudogene TRBV3-2) to TRBJ2-7; 7 nucleotides align to TRBD2. The V gene's germline CDR1 is LGHDT and CDR2 YNNKEL (reference sequence). J was trimmed by 4 bases and V by 5 bases; bases with no gene match: 5. The CDR3 length is 13 residues. The CDR3: CASSTGLTYEQYF. Written as DNA, the CDR3 is TGTGCCAGCAGCACGGGACTAACTTACGAGCAGTACTTC.

V and J are TRBV2 and TRBJ2-1; D might be TRBD1 (6 bases). V was clipped by 6 bases and J by 0 bases, with 9 bases between them. Germline-derived CDR1 and CDR2 are SNHLY and FYNNEI. This CDR3 has 14 residues. DNA for the CDR3: TGTGCCAGCAGAGGACAGAGCTCCTACAATGAGCAGTTCTTC. Its protein product is CASRGQSSYNEQFF.

This sequence joins TRBV28 and TRBJ2-7; 7 bases line up with TRBD2. The length of the CDR3 is 15 residues. V shed 6 bases and J 4 bases; nucleotides not matched to a gene: 12. The germline V gene encodes CDR1 MDHEN and CDR2 SYDVKM. Here the CDR3 DNA reads TGTGCCAGCAGCACTACGGGGAGGGTTAAATACGAGCAGTACTTC. Amino acids: CASSTTGRVKYEQYF.

CDR3 region: CASKRTGGNQPQHF. CDR3 in DNA: TGTGCCAGCAAACGGACAGGGGGCAATCAGCCCCAGCATTTT. The chain joins TRBV28 to TRBJ1-5, with 9 bases fitting TRBD1. The length of the CDR3 is 14 residues. Unmatched junction bases numbered 3, after V lost 7 bases and J lost 2 bases. Per germline, CDR1 MDHEN and CDR2 SYDVKM.

Only one count was recorded for this clone. The chain couples TRBV6-5 to TRBJ1-2, with 10 bases aligning to TRBD1. The CDR3 length is 13 residues. Germline loops: CDR1 MNHEY, CDR2 SVGAGI. The V segment lost 10 bases and the J segment 1 base; nucleotides outside the gene matches: 3. The CDR3 is CATRTGGNYGYTF. In DNA, the CDR3 is TGTGCCACTCGGACAGGGGGTAACTATGGCTACACCTTC.

V usage is TRBV27 and J usage is TRBJ1-1; 9 nucleotides match TRBD1. J was trimmed by 5 bases and V by 7 bases; bases with no gene match: 8. Germline lookup yields CDR1 MNHEY and CDR2 SMNVEV (reference sequence). The CDR3 sequence is 14 residues long. DNA for the CDR3: TGTGCCAGCAAATCGACAGGGGGAGAGACTGAAGCTTTCTTT. Protein: CASKSTGGETEAFF.

This clone was counted a single time. The V and J genes are TRBV18 and TRBJ2-3; TRBD1 aligns across 11 bases. Losses at the gene ends were 4 bases for V and 4 bases for J; bases not matched to a gene: 7. The CDR3 is made up of 16 amino acids. Looked up from germline, CDR1 is KGHSH and CDR2 is LQKENI. CDR3 sequence reads: CASSLGQGVLSDTQYF. CDR3 bases: TGTGCCAGCTCACTGGGACAGGGGGTTTTATCAGATACGCAGTATTTT.

This clone turned up a few times. J is TRBJ1-1 and V is TRBV7-9; no clear D gene. The CDR3 spans 15 residues. CDR1 and CDR2 from the germline V gene are SEHNR and FQNEAQ (reference sequence). Deletions cut 2 bases from V and 1 base from J, with 11 bases between. The CDR3 DNA reads as TGTGCCAGCAGCTTATGGTTGGAGGAGAACACTGAAGCTTTCTTT. Its translation is CASSLWLEENTEAFF.

The gene calls are TRBV6-5 and TRBJ2-1; no reliable D call. The CDR3 sequence is 12 residues long. Looked up from germline, CDR1 is MNHEY and CDR2 is SVGAGI. V was trimmed by 0 bases and J by 8 bases, leaving 5 bases between them. DNA for the CDR3: TGTGCCAGCAGTTACTCGAGGCATGAGCAGTTCTTC. Encoded protein: CASSYSRHEQFF.

In this sample, this clone turned up a few times. CDR3 nucleotide sequence: TGTGCCACCAGCTGGGGCTCGAACACTGAAGCTTTCTTT. This translates into CATSWGSNTEAFF. The rearrangement joins TRBV15 to TRBJ1-1, with D maybe TRBD1 (5 bases). Germline V gene data show CDR1 as LNHNV and CDR2 as YYDKDF (reference sequence). CDR3 size: 13 residues. V gave up 5 bases and J gave up 1 base, with 8 bases separating them.

V usage is TRBV29-1 and J usage is TRBJ2-1; 8 bases agree with TRBD1. J gave up 7 bases and V 8 bases, and 19 bases lay outside the gene matches. The CDR3 loop spans 16 amino acids. The germline V gene has CDR1 SQVTM and CDR2 ANQGSEA. CDR3 sequence (DNA): TGCAGCTCCCAGGGGGCCGACTACTCTCTGGGGAATGAGCAGTTCTTC. Protein: CSSQGADYSLGNEQFF.

The V call is TRBV2, the J call TRBJ1-4, with D tentatively TRBD1 (6 bases). Trimming stripped 5 bases from V and 0 bases from J, with 10 bases between. In germline, CDR1 is SNHLY, CDR2 FYNNEI. This CDR3 is 15 amino acids long. CDR3 sequence (DNA): TGTGCCAGCAGTCGGACAGCAGCAACTAATGAAAAACTGTTTTTT. Translated: CASSRTAATNEKLFF.

The chain carries TRBV19 and TRBJ2-2; D may be TRBD2 (5 bases). Germline loops: CDR1 LNHDA, CDR2 SQIVND (reference sequence). The CDR3 runs to 14 residues. V lost 3 bases and J 6 bases, leaving 11 bases between the germline ends. The CDR3 DNA reads as TGTGCCAGTAGTATCACGGGGTTAGCCGGGGAGCTGTTTTTT. Translated, it gives CASSITGLAGELFF.

This clone was seen a single time. The chain recombines TRBV15 with TRBJ2-7; 11 bases are shared with TRBD2. Germline CDR1 reads LNHNV; CDR2 reads YYDKDF (reference sequence). The CDR3 runs to 16 residues. J gave up 2 bases and V 1 base, and 4 bases lay outside the gene matches. CDR3 nucleotide sequence: TGTGCCACCAGCAGAGGGCTAGCGGGAGGAACCTACGAGCAGTACTTC. Residues: CATSRGLAGGTYEQYF.

CDR3 bases: TGCGCCAGCAGCTTGGCCGGGGGACAGGGTTCACCCCTCCACTTT. Translated: CASSLAGGQGSPLHF. The V gene is TRBV5-1, the J gene TRBJ1-6, with 9 bases identical to TRBD1. The CDR3 totals 15 residues. Per the germline V gene, CDR1 is SGHRS and CDR2 is YFSETQ. Trimming took 0 bases from V and 9 from J; bases not matched to a gene: 4.

The V call is TRBV19, the J call TRBJ2-4, with a possible D match to TRBD2 (6 bases). The CDR3 spans 13 residues. V lost 4 bases and J lost 7, with 11 bases in between. Germline loops: CDR1 LNHDA, CDR2 SQIVND (reference sequence). The CDR3 loop is CASSRPGTNIQYF. The CDR3 DNA reads TGTGCCAGTAGTAGGCCGGGGACTAACATTCAGTACTTC.

The gene calls are TRBV3-1 (or the pseudogene TRBV3-2) and TRBJ2-7, with no clear D. Trimming pared 0 bases from V and 4 bases from J, leaving 13 bases between. This CDR3 has 15 amino acids. CDR1 and CDR2 from the germline V gene are LGHDT and YNNKEL (reference sequence). The DNA of the CDR3 is TGTGCCAGCAGCCAAGAAGACACGCAACCATACGAGCAGTACTTC. Translating it yields CASSQEDTQPYEQYF.

This rearrangement joins TRBV5-1 to TRBJ2-5; TRBD1 might be the D (5 bases). Trimming cost V 4 bases and J 1 base, with 17 bases left between them. The CDR3 has 16 residues. Germline CDR1 SGHRS, CDR2 YFSETQ. CDR3 residues: CASSTGWGVRQETQYF. CDR3 nucleotides: TGCGCCAGCAGCACAGGCTGGGGTGTCCGCCAAGAGACCCAGTACTTC.

The CDR3 is CASSQGDRGYEQYF. The CDR3 DNA reads as TGTGCCAGTAGTCAAGGAGACAGGGGGTACGAGCAGTACTTC. This rearrangement joins TRBV19 to TRBJ2-7, with 9 bases fitting TRBD1. The V gene's germline CDR1 is LNHDA and CDR2 SQIVND (reference sequence). CDR3 length: 14 residues. The junction had 6 bases not matched to a gene; V was cut back by 5 bases and J by 4 bases.

V and J are TRBV20-1 and TRBJ2-3, with 14 bases fitting TRBD2. The V gene's germline CDR1 is DFQATT and CDR2 SNEGSKA (reference sequence). J was trimmed by 1 base and V by 3 bases; bases with no gene match: 15. The CDR3 is made up of 20 amino acids. For the CDR3, the DNA is TGCAGTGCTAGTACCAATAGACTAGCGGGAGGGACCTTACGCACAGATACGCAGTATTTT. It encodes CSASTNRLAGGTLRTDTQYF.

This chain joins TRBV18 and TRBJ1-3; unclear D gene. The CDR3 consists of 14 residues. V dropped 1 base and J dropped 4 bases, with 8 bases sitting between them. From germline, CDR1 is KGHSH and CDR2 LQKENI. As DNA, the CDR3 is TGTGCCAGCTCACCACAGAACGCGGGAAACACCATATATTTT. Residues: CASSPQNAGNTIYF.

V and J are TRBV5-1 and TRBJ2-1, with 13 nucleotides matching TRBD2. This CDR3 has 14 residues. V lost 7 bases and J lost 8; bases outside the gene matches: 6. Germline V gene lookup returns CDR1 SGHRS and CDR2 YFSETQ. The CDR3, as DNA: TGCGCCAGCTCGACTAGCGGGGGGTCGGATGAGCAGTTCTTC. Its translation: CASSTSGGSDEQFF.

V gene TRBV5-1 combines with J gene TRBJ2-2; unclear D gene. Germline V gene data show CDR1 as SGHRS and CDR2 as YFSETQ. The CDR3 totals 14 residues. Between the trimmed V and J ends, which lost 1 base and 4 bases, there was a span of 8 bases. Here the CDR3 reads CASSLNSLTGELFF. The CDR3 DNA sequence: TGCGCCAGCAGCTTGAACAGCCTCACCGGGGAGCTGTTTTTT.

This sequence joins TRBV7-8 and TRBJ1-1, with D maybe TRBD1 (5 bases). V was pared by 1 base and J by 11 bases, with 14 bases between. The CDR3 runs to 13 residues. Germline V gives CDR1 SGHVS, CDR2 FQNEAQ. The CDR3 region is CASSLGRQGEAFF. Here the CDR3 DNA reads TGTGCCAGCAGCTTAGGTCGGCAGGGCGAGGCTTTCTTT.

The chain carries TRBV7-2 and TRBJ1-2; D gene ambiguous. Trimming left V 0 bases short and J 8 bases short, with 13 bases between. Germline CDR1 and CDR2: SGHTA and FQGNSA. This CDR3 is 14 amino acids long. This CDR3 reads CASSLAFNMPGYTF. In nucleotides, the CDR3 is TGTGCCAGCAGCTTAGCTTTCAACATGCCCGGCTACACCTTC. Full variable domain (missing parts from reference TRBV7-2 and TRBJ1-2): GAGVSQSPSNKVTEKGKDVELRCDPISGHTALYWYRQSLGQGLEFLIYFQGNSAPDKSGLPSDRFSAERTGGSVSTLTIQRTQQEDSAVYLCASSLAFNMPGYTFGSGTRLTVV.

The chain links TRBV19 to TRBJ1-4; D uncertain. CDR3 size: 15 residues. Germline lookup yields CDR1 LNHDA and CDR2 SQIVND (reference sequence). V was shortened by 9 bases and J by 0 bases, with 14 bases between the two germline ends. CDR3 in DNA: TGTGCCAGCCACCAAGGCGGGACAACTAATGAAAAACTGTTTTTT. This encodes CASHQGGTTNEKLFF. Variable domain in full (rest from reference TRBV19 and TRBJ1-4): DGGITQSPKYLFRKEGQNVTLSCEQNLNHDAMYWYRQDPGQGLRLIYYSQIVNDFQKGDIAEGYSVSREKKESFPLTVTSAQKNPTAFYLCASHQGGTTNEKLFFGSGTQLSVL.

The V gene is TRBV6-5, the J gene TRBJ1-2, with a weak D call TRBD1 (6 bases). The CDR3 extends over 16 amino acids. Germline CDR1 and CDR2: MNHEY and SVGAGI. The germline V and J ends were trimmed by 0 bases and 6 bases, with 17 bases remaining between them. The CDR3 loop is CASSYSMVSGADGYTF. The CDR3 DNA is TGTGCCAGCAGTTACTCGATGGTGTCAGGGGCTGATGGCTACACCTTC.

This sequence joins TRBV24-1 and TRBJ2-4; 14 bases match TRBD2. The V segment lost 2 bases and the J segment 3 bases; nucleotides outside the gene matches: 5. Germline V CDR1 and CDR2: KGHDR, SFDVKD. The CDR3 spans 18 residues. The CDR3, as DNA: TGTGCCACCAGTGATTCCGGGACTAGCGGGAGCCTCAAAAACATTCAGTACTTC. Amino acid sequence: CATSDSGTSGSLKNIQYF.

The chain couples TRBV20-1 to TRBJ2-5; tentative D call: TRBD2 (6 bases). CDR3 length: 12 amino acids. The germline V and J ends were trimmed by 3 bases and 5 bases, with 10 bases remaining between them. Germline CDR1 is DFQATT and CDR2 is SNEGSKA (reference sequence). The CDR3 is CSASVGRETQYF. The CDR3 region has the DNA TGCAGTGCTAGTGTTGGGAGGGAGACCCAGTACTTC.

This chain uses TRBV5-1 with TRBJ2-7; possible D gene TRBD1, 5 bases. The length of the CDR3 is 14 residues. V was shortened by 4 bases and J by 0 bases, with 11 bases between the two germline ends. Germline-derived CDR1 and CDR2 are SGHRS and YFSETQ. The CDR3 bases are TGCGCCAGCAGCCCAAGTCAGGGCTCCTACGAGCAGTACTTC. Its translation is CASSPSQGSYEQYF.

The chain employs TRBV6-7 and TRBJ2-7; 7 bases match TRBD1. TRBV6-7 is known as an ORF, though its function is uncertain. The ends lost 0 bases at V and 0 bases at J; junction bases unmatched: 8. The CDR3 length is 17 residues. CDR3 sequence: CASSYSPGTAYSYEQYF. In DNA, the CDR3 is TGTGCCAGCAGTTACTCTCCCGGGACAGCGTACTCCTACGAGCAGTACTTC.